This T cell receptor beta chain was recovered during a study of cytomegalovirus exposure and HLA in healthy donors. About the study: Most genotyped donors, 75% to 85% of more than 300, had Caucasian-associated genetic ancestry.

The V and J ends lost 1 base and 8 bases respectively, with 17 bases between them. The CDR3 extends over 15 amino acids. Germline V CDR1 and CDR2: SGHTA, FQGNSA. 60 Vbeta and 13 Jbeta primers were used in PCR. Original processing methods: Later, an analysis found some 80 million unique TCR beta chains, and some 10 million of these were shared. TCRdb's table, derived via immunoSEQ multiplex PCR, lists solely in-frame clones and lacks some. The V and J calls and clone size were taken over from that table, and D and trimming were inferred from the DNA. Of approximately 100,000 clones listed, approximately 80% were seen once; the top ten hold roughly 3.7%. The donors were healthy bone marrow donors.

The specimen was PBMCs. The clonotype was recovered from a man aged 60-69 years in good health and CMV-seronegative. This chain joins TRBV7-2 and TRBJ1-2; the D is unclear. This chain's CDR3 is CASSLGPSVNGGYTF. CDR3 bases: TGTGCCAGCAGCTTAGGGCCCTCTGTAAACGGGGGCTACACCTTC.